This T cell receptor beta chain was identified during a study of blood T cells in healthy people across ages. This clonotype was recorded a few times. This CDR3 is built from 15 residues. Germline V gene sequence: CDR1 MDHEN, CDR2 SYDVKM. A second PCR of about 7 to 12 cycles used a sample-barcoded 5' primer and a J-beta primer mix. TCRdb reprocessed the 5' RACE reads via MiXCR and lists one record per CDR3 protein. The table has about 2 million distinct CDR3 sequences, around half seen once. This sequence joins TRBV28 and TRBJ2-4; TRBD1 matches at 9 bases. The assigned J gene may be wrong: the sequence end matches TRBJ2-7 better. The sample was blood. The origin of this receptor is a woman aged 40 to 50 in good health. CDR3 bases: TGTGCCAGCAGTCGACCGACAGGGGGGAACTACGAGCAGTACTTC. It codes for CASSRPTGGNYEQYF.